The 21 T cell receptor beta chains below all came from one sample that was sequenced in a study of T cells in Graves' hyperthyroidism and ophthalmopathy. What was amplified from RNA transcripts were TCR beta CDR3 regions. First-round RT-PCR with HTBI primers amplified the TCR CDR3 region. TCRdb passed the multiplex PCR reads through MiXCR, listing each CDR3 protein once. Here the sample spans hundreds of thousands of distinct CDR3 sequences, 20% being singletons. The sample taken for sequencing was blood. Receptors originate from a man under 40 with Graves' ophthalmopathy.

The chain couples TRBV6-1 to TRBJ1-2; unclear D gene. Germline CDR1 is MNHNS and CDR2 is SASEGT. The CDR3 runs to 13 residues. V was pared by 2 bases and J by 4 bases, with 8 bases between. The CDR3 reads CASSERTRYGYTF. The CDR3 bases are TGTGCCAGCAGTGAACGGACTCGCTATGGCTACACCTTC.

This rearrangement joins TRBV6-2 or TRBV6-3 to TRBJ2-7; the match to TRBD1 covers 10 bases. Losses at the gene ends were 5 bases for V and 2 bases for J; bases not matched to a gene: 15. Germline CDR1 reads MNHEY; CDR2 reads SVGEGT. CDR3 length: 18 residues. CDR3 protein: CASSPHWTGGLSAYEQYF. For the CDR3, the DNA is TGTGCCAGCAGTCCCCATTGGACAGGGGGGTTGTCGGCCTACGAGCAGTACTTC.

This clonotype was seen more than once but under ten times. The V gene is TRBV20-1, the J gene TRBJ2-7; D gene uncertain. CDR3 size: 11 residues. The V gene's germline CDR1 is DFQATT and CDR2 SNEGSKA (reference sequence). The V end lost 6 bases, the J end lost 6 bases, and 12 bases lay between the germline ends. CDR3: CSAPKGSEQYF. CDR3 bases: TGCAGTGCCCCCAAGGGTAGCGAGCAGTACTTC.

This clonotype was recorded a few times. This sequence joins TRBV28 and TRBJ2-7; 8 nucleotides match TRBD2. Per germline, CDR1 MDHEN and CDR2 SYDVKM. This CDR3 is 12 amino acids long. V was clipped by 6 bases and J by 7 bases; unmatched bases: 5. The CDR3 nucleotides are TGTGCCAGCAGCCGACTAGCGCGGGAGCAGTACTTC. Amino acids: CASSRLAREQYF.

The chain has TRBV28 and TRBJ2-5; TRBD2 matches 9 bases. CDR1 and CDR2 (germline): MDHEN, SYDVKM. CDR3 length: 14 amino acids. V gave up 2 bases and J gave up 5 bases; unmatched junction bases: 3. The CDR3 is CASSLVAGDETQYF. The CDR3 nucleotides read TGTGCCAGCAGTTTAGTAGCGGGAGACGAGACCCAGTACTTC.

This clonotype was observed a few times. This chain uses TRBV7-2 with TRBJ2-7; 8 nucleotides align to TRBD2. V dropped 5 bases and J dropped 2; count of bases not matched to a gene: 11. Germline V gene data show CDR1 as SGHTA and CDR2 as FQGNSA. CDR3 length equals 16 residues. The CDR3 nucleotides read TGTGCCAGCAGCCCAAATTCAGCGGGAGTGACCTACGAGCAGTACTTC. Its translation: CASSPNSAGVTYEQYF.

This clonotype has more than one count but fewer than ten. The rearrangement links TRBV12-3 or TRBV12-4 to TRBJ2-1; TRBD2 matches at 13 bases. The V gene end was trimmed by 6 bases and the J gene end by 6 bases; junction bases not matched to a gene: 2. This CDR3 is 14 amino acids long. The CDR3 sequence: CASRGLAGFNEQFF. The CDR3 nucleotides read TGTGCCAGCAGGGGACTAGCGGGATTCAATGAGCAGTTCTTC.

The table lists this clonotype with a few counts. The rearrangement uses TRBV12-3 or TRBV12-4 and TRBJ2-1; 10 bases match TRBD2. V trimming: 6 bases; J trimming: 4 bases; junction bases outside the gene matches: 6. The CDR3 sequence is 15 residues long. The CDR3 region is CASSIGTSAYNEQFF. In nucleotides, the CDR3 is TGTGCCAGCAGCATAGGGACTAGCGCTTACAATGAGCAGTTCTTC.

V usage is TRBV7-9 and J usage is TRBJ2-7; D remains unclear. Deletions cut 0 bases from V and 4 bases from J, with 13 bases between. This CDR3 has 15 amino acids. The V gene's germline CDR1 is SEHNR and CDR2 FQNEAQ (reference sequence). The CDR3 nucleotides are TGTGCCAGCAGCTTAGCCAGACAAGCCATATACGAGCAGTACTTC. It is translated as CASSLARQAIYEQYF.

This clonotype was counted between two and nine times. The CDR3 reads CASKGEGGTGELFF. The CDR3 DNA follows: TGTGCCAGCAAAGGCGAGGGCGGAACCGGGGAGCTGTTTTTT. The chain combines TRBV6-2 or TRBV6-3 with TRBJ2-2; possibly TRBD2 for D (5 bases). Trimming removed 7 bases from V and 5 bases from J, with 14 bases in between. Germline CDR1 and CDR2: MNHEY and SVGEGT. The CDR3 sequence is 14 residues long.

CDR3 residues: CASSILGENTGELFF. Here the CDR3 DNA reads TGTGCCAGCAGTATACTGGGGGAGAACACCGGGGAGCTGTTTTTT. V gene TRBV27 combines with J gene TRBJ2-2, with D perhaps given as TRBD1 or TRBD2 (5 bases each). This CDR3 region has 15 residues. Trimming left V 5 bases short and J 1 base short, with 11 bases between. In germline, CDR1 is MNHEY, CDR2 SMNVEV (reference sequence).

This clonotype was seen only a few times. V usage is TRBV5-1 and J usage is TRBJ2-3; D is perhaps TRBD1 or TRBD2 (5 bases each). The CDR3 is 15 residues long. The V and J ends lost 7 bases and 2 bases respectively, with 17 bases between them. In germline, CDR1 is SGHRS, CDR2 YFSETQ. CDR3 in amino acids: CASLLDGTNTDTQYF. The CDR3 DNA reads TGCGCCAGCCTTTTAGACGGGACCAACACAGATACGCAGTATTTT.

The chain carries TRBV20-1 and TRBJ1-5, with D hard to call. V shed 4 bases and J shed 3 bases, with 10 bases lying between them. The CDR3 extends over 13 amino acids. Germline CDR1 DFQATT, CDR2 SNEGSKA (reference sequence). The CDR3 nucleotides read TGCAGTGCTAAATTAGGGCCCAATCAGCCCCAGCATTTT. Its protein product is CSAKLGPNQPQHF.

This clonotype was seen at least ten times. This sequence joins TRBV28 and TRBJ1-1; D unresolved. The CDR3 covers 12 residues. The V and J ends lost 5 bases and 8 bases respectively, with 12 bases between them. Germline CDR1 is MDHEN and CDR2 is SYDVKM. For the CDR3, the DNA is TGTGCCAGCAGTGAGAGGCTCCCGGAAGCTTTCTTT. Amino acid sequence: CASSERLPEAFF.

This clonotype has a handful of counts. The chain combines TRBV5-1 with TRBJ2-7; D may correspond to TRBD1 or TRBD2 (5 bases each). The CDR3 consists of 13 residues. Germline V lookup: CDR1 SGHRS, CDR2 YFSETQ. The V end lost 4 bases, the J end lost 4 bases, and 12 bases lay between the germline ends. The CDR3 is CASSTGRGYEQYF. The CDR3 DNA is TGCGCCAGCAGCACGGGACGGGGTTACGAGCAGTACTTC.

The chain is built from TRBV27 and TRBJ1-2; D possibly corresponds to TRBD1 (6 bases). The CDR3 covers 15 residues. The germline V gene has CDR1 MNHEY and CDR2 SMNVEV (reference sequence). V lost 4 bases, J lost 0 bases, and 12 bases lay in between. Here the CDR3 reads CASSSDRLSNYGYTF. The CDR3 DNA reads as TGTGCCAGCAGTTCGGACAGACTTTCTAACTATGGCTACACCTTC.

This clonotype was observed a handful of times. The chain joins TRBV4-1 to TRBJ2-7; TRBD2 aligns across 14 bases. J lost 5 bases, V lost 1 base, and 4 bases had no gene match. CDR3 length: 16 residues. CDR1 MGHRA and CDR2 YSYEKL come from the germline V gene. The CDR3 DNA sequence: TGCGCCAGCAGCCAAGTTCTGGGACTAGCGGGAGACGAGCAGTACTTC. Translation: CASSQVLGLAGDEQYF.

The chain couples TRBV6-1 to TRBJ2-6, with D possibly TRBD1 on 5 matching bases. Germline CDR1 reads MNHNS; CDR2 reads SASEGT. This CDR3 has 15 amino acids. V was pared by 5 bases and J by 2 bases, with 10 bases between. The CDR3 DNA reads as TGTGCCAGCAGTCTTCGGACACCTGGGGCCAACGTCCTGACTTTC. It is translated as CASSLRTPGANVLTF.

In DNA, the CDR3 is TGTGCCAGTAGTATCCGGGGCAATCAGCCCCAGCATTTT. Amino acid sequence: CASSIRGNQPQHF. V is TRBV19 and J is TRBJ1-5; D gene unclear. This CDR3 has 13 amino acids. CDR1 is LNHDA and CDR2 is SQIVND in the germline V gene (reference sequence). Trimming cost V 3 bases and J 2 bases, with 5 bases left between them.

The V call is TRBV6-1, the J call TRBJ2-1, with D possibly TRBD2 on 5 matching bases. Germline lookup yields CDR1 MNHNS and CDR2 SASEGT. CDR3 length: 13 residues. V was cut by 3 bases and J by 10 bases, with 13 bases left in between. The CDR3: CASSEYRGYEQFF. The CDR3 DNA follows: TGTGCCAGCAGTGAGTATCGCGGGTACGAGCAGTTCTTC.

This clonotype was counted at least ten times. CDR3 in DNA: TGTGCCAGCAGTTACTCAAAGGTCAAAGAAGCTTTCTTT. Its translation is CASSYSKVKEAFF. The chain is built from TRBV6-5 and TRBJ1-1; D uncertain. This CDR3 contains 13 residues. The germline V gene has CDR1 MNHEY and CDR2 SVGAGI. V was shortened by 0 bases and J by 8 bases, with 10 bases between the two germline ends.